This section outlines one TCR beta chain sequence together with its context. The source of the sample is a study of blood T cells in healthy people across ages. The wider study: In model experiments, template switching was able to capture about one barcoded beta molecule for every two T cells that were present.

CDR3 length: 15 amino acids. V was clipped by 5 bases and J by 0 bases, with 8 bases between them. Germline-derived CDR1 and CDR2 are SGHVS and FQNEAQ. The authors ran a second PCR of about 7 to 12 cycles using a sample-barcoded 5' primer and a J-beta primer mix. TCRdb called the 5' RACE reads again in MiXCR, with one record for every CDR3 protein. The sample carries about 1.6 million distinct CDR3 sequences, roughly 30% recorded once. Every participating donor contributed roughly 11 milliliters of peripheral blood through a draw. This receptor was taken from a woman aged 25 to 39 in good health. Specimen: blood. The chain employs TRBV7-8 and TRBJ2-6; D is unclear. For the CDR3, the DNA is TGTGCCAGCAGCCGGCCCCTCTCTGGGGCCAACGTCCTGACTTTC. Amino acids: CASSRPLSGANVLTF.